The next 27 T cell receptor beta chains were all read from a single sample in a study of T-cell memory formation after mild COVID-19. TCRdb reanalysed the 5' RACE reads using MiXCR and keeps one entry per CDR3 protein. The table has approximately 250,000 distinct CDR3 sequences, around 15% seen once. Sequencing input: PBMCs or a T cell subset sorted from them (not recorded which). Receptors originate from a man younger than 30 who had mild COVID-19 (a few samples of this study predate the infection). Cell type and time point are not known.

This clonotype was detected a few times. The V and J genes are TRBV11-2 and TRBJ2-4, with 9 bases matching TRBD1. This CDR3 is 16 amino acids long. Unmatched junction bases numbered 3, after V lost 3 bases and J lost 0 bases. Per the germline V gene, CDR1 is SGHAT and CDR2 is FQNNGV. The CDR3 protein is CASSFGQGLAKNIQYF. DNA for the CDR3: TGTGCCAGCAGCTTCGGACAGGGGCTAGCCAAAAACATTCAGTACTTC.

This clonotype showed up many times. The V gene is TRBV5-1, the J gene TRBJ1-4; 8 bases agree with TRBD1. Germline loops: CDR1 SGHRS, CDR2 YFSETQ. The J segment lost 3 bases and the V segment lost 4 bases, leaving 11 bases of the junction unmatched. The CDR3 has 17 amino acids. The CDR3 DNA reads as TGCGCCAGCAGCCCCCACGGACAGGGAACGCCTAATGAAAAACTGTTTTTT. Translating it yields CASSPHGQGTPNEKLFF.

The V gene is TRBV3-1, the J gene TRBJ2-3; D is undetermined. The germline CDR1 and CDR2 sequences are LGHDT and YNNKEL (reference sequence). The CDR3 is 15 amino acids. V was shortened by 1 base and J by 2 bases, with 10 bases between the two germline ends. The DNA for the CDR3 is TGTGCCAGCAGCCAAGTGAGACTTTTCACAGATACGCAGTATTTT. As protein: CASSQVRLFTDTQYF.

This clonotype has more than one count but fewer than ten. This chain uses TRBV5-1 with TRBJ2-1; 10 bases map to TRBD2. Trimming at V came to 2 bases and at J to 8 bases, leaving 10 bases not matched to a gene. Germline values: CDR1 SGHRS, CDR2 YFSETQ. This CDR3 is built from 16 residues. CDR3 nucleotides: TGCGCCAGCAGCTTACTAGCGGGGAACTCTGTGGATGAGCAGTTCTTC. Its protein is CASSLLAGNSVDEQFF.

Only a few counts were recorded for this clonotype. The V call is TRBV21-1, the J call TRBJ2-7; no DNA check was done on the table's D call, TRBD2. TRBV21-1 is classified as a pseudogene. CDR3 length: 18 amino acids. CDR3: CASSKGGAGEDGTYEQYV. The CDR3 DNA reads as TGTGCCAGCAGCAAAGGAGGAGCCGGGGAAGATGGGACTTACGAGCAGTACGTC.

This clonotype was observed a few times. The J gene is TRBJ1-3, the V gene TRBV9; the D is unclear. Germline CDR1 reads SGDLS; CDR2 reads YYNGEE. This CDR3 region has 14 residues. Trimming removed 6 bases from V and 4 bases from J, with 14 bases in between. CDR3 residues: CASTADAGGNTIYF. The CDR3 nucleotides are TGTGCCAGCACCGCCGACGCTGGGGGAAACACCATATATTTT.

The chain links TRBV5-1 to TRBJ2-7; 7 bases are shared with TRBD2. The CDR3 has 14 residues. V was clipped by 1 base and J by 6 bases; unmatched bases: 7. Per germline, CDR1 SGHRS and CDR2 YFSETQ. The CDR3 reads CASSLNLGRGEQYF. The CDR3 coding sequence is TGCGCCAGCAGCTTGAATCTGGGGAGGGGCGAGCAGTACTTC.

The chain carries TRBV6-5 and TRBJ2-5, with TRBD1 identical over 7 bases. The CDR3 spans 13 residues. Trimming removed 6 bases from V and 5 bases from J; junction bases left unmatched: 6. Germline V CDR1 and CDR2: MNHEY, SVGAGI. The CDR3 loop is CASSKTGAETQYF. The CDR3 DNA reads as TGTGCCAGCAGCAAAACAGGGGCTGAGACCCAGTACTTC.

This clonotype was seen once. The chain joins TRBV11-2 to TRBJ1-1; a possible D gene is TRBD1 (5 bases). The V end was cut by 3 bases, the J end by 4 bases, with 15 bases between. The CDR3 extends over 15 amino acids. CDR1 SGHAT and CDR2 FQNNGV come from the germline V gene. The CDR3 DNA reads TGTGCCAGCAGCTTCAATGTCAGGGAGGGCACTGAAGCTTTCTTT. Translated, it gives CASSFNVREGTEAFF.

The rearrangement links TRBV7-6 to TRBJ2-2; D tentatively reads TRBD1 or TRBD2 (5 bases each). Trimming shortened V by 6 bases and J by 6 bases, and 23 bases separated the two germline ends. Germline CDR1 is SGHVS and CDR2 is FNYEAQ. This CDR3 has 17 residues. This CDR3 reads CASREGRSVGRPGELFF. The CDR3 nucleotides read TGTGCCAGCAGAGAGGGACGGTCGGTAGGGCGGCCCGGGGAGCTGTTTTTT. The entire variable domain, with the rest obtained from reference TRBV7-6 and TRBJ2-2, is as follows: GAGVSQSPRYKVTKRGQDVALRCDPISGHVSLYWYRQALGQGPEFLTYFNYEAQQDKSGLPNDRFSAERPEGSISTLTIQRTEQRDSAMYRCASREGRSVGRPGELFFGEGSRLTVL.

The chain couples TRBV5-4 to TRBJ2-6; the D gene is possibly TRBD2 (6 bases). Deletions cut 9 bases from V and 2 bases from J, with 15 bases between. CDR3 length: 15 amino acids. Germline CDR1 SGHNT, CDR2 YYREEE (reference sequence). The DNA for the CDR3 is TGTGCCACTAGACTAGATTTTACTGGGGCCAACGTCCTGACTTTC. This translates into CATRLDFTGANVLTF. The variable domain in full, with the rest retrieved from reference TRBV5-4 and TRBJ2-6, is ETGVTQSPTHLIKTRGQQVTLRCSSQSGHNTVSWYQQALGQGPQFIFQYYREEENGRGNFPPRFSGLQFPNYSSELNVNALELDDSALYLCATRLDFTGANVLTFGAGSRLTVL.

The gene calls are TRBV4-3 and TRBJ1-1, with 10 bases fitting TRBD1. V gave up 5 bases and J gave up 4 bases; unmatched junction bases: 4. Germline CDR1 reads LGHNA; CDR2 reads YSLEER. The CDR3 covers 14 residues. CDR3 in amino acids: CASSEWTGGTEAFF. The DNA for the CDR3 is TGCGCCAGCAGCGAATGGACAGGGGGCACTGAAGCTTTCTTT.

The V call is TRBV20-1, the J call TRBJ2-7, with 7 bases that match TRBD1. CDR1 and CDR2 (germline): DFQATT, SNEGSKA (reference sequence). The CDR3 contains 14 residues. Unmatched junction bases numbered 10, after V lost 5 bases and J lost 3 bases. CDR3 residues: CSAETGTVLYEQYF. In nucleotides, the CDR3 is TGCAGTGCTGAGACCGGGACAGTGCTCTACGAGCAGTACTTC.

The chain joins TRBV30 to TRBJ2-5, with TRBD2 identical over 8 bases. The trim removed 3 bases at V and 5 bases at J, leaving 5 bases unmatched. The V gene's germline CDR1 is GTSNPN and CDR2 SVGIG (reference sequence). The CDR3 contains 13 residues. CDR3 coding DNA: TGTGCCTGGAGACGACTAGCGTGGGAGACCCAGTACTTC. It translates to CAWRRLAWETQYF.

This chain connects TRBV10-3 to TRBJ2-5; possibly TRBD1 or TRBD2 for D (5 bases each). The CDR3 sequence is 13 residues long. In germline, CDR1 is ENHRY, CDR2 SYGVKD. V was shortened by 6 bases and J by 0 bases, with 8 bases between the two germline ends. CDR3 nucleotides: TGTGCCATCAGGGGGGAGAACCAAGAGACCCAGTACTTC. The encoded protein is CAIRGENQETQYF.

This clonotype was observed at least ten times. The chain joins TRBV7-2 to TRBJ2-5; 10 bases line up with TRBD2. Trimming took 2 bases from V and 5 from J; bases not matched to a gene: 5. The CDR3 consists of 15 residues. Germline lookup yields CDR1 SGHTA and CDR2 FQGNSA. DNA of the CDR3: TGTGCCAGCAGCTTAAGTCTAGCGGGGGCTGAGACCCAGTACTTC. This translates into CASSLSLAGAETQYF.

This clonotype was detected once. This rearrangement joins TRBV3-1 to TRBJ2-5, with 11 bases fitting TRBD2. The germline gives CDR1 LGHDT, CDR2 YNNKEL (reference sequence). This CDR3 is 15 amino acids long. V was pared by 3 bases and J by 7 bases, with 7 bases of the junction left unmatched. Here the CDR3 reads CASSQLAGGGGTQYF. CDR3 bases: TGTGCCAGCAGCCAGCTAGCGGGGGGCGGGGGGACCCAGTACTTC.

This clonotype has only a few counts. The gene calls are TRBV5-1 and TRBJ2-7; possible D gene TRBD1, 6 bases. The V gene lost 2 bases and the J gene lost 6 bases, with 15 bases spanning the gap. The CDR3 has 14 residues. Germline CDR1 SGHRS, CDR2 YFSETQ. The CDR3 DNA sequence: TGCGCCAGCAGCTTCTCGCGACAGGACACCGAGCAGTACTTC. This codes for CASSFSRQDTEQYF.

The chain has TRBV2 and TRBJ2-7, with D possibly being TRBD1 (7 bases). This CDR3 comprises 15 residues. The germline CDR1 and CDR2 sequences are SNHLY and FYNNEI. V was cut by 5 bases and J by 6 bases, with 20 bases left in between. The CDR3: CASSTHRGAGFEQYF. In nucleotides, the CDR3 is TGTGCCAGCAGTACCCACAGGGGTGCGGGGTTCGAGCAGTACTTC.

The CDR3 reads CAGWNDPEGGYTF. The CDR3 DNA follows: TGTGCCGGGTGGAATGACCCCGAGGGAGGCTACACCTTC. The V gene is TRBV7-9, the J gene TRBJ1-2, with D hard to call. The germline V gene has CDR1 SEHNR and CDR2 FQNEAQ (reference sequence). The ends were cut back, 11 bases at V and 8 bases at J, with 21 bases in the middle. This CDR3 region has 13 residues.

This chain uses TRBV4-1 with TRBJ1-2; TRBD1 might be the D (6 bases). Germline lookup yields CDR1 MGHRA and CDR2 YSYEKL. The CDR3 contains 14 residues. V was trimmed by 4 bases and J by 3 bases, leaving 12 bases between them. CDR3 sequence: CASSLTSGDYGYTF. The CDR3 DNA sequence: TGCGCCAGCAGCCTCACTTCAGGGGACTATGGCTACACCTTC.

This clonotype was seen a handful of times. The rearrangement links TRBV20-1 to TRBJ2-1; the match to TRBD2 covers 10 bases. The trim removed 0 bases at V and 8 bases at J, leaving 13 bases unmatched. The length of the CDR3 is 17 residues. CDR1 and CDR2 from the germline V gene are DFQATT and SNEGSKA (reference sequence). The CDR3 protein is CSARDPALAGVYDEQFF. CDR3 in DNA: TGCAGTGCTAGAGATCCCGCTCTAGCGGGGGTTTACGATGAGCAGTTCTTC.

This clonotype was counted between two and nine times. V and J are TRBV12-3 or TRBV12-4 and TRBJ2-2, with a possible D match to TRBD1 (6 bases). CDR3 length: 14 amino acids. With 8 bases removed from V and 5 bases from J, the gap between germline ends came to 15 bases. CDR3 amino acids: CASRVGTKTGELFF. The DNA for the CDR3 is TGTGCCAGCCGGGTGGGGACAAAGACCGGGGAGCTGTTTTTT.

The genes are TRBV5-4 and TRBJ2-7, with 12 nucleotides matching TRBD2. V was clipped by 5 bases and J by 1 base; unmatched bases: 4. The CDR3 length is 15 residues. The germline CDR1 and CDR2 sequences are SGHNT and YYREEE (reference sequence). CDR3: CASSLAGGNSYEQYF. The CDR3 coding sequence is TGTGCCAGCAGTCTAGCGGGGGGGAATTCCTACGAGCAGTACTTC.

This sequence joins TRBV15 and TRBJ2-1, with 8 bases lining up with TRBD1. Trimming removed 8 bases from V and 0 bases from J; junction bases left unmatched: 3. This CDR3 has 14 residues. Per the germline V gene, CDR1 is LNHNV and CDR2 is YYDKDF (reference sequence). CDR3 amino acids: CATRDRNSYNEQFF. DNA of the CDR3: TGTGCCACCCGGGACAGGAACTCCTACAATGAGCAGTTCTTC.

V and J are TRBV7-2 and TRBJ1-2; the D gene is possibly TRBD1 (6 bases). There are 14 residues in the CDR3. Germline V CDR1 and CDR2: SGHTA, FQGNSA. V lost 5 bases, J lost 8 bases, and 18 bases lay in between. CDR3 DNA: TGTGCCAGCAGCGCCACAGGGAAAGTCTACGGCTACACCTTC. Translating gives CASSATGKVYGYTF.

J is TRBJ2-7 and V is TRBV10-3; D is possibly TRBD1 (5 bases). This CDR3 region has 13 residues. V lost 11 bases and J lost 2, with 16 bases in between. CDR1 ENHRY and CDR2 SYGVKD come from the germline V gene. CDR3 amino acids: CAVLSTAAYEQYF. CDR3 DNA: TGTGCCGTTCTTTCGACAGCTGCCTACGAGCAGTACTTC.